A single sample gave rise to the 21 T cell receptor beta chains below, sequenced in a study of blood T cell repertoires in COVID-19 (dated by TCRdb to between 2020 and 2021). Receptors were amplified or captured by the immunoSEQ multiplex PCR assay. TCRdb carries this immuneACCESS record with in-frame sequences only. Its versions omit some clonotypes, under half of them owing to an unresolved V gene in the studies checked, with the rest unexplained. Counted in this sample were roughly 300,000 clones; 70% to 90% of them appeared once. The top ten clonotypes cover roughly 4.2% of the sample. Input material: PBMCs or T cells enriched from blood (not recorded which). Receptor source: a woman in her thirties or forties with acute COVID-19.

V gene TRBV19 combines with J gene TRBJ2-3; 9 bases align to TRBD2. This CDR3 contains 16 residues. Germline-derived CDR1 and CDR2 are LNHDA and SQIVND (reference sequence). The junction had 10 bases not matched to a gene; V was cut back by 5 bases and J by 4 bases. CDR3 residues: CASSGLLAGGADTQYF. CDR3 coding DNA: TGTGCCAGTAGTGGCCTACTAGCGGGCGGGGCAGATACGCAGTATTTT.

The chain carries TRBV7-2 and TRBJ2-2; D is unresolved. The CDR3 sequence is 17 residues long. The germline gives CDR1 SGHTA, CDR2 FQGNSA. V was clipped by 3 bases and J by 2 bases, with 16 bases between them. CDR3 in DNA: TGTGCCAGCAGCTTTATTGGAGCTGTCGGTAACACCGGGGAGCTGTTTTTT. Protein product: CASSFIGAVGNTGELFF.

The V call is TRBV6-2 or TRBV6-3, the J call TRBJ2-1; tentative D call: TRBD1 (5 bases). V dropped 6 bases and J dropped 2 bases, with 14 bases sitting between them. The CDR3 runs to 15 residues. Per germline, CDR1 MNHEY and CDR2 SVGEGT. CDR3 sequence reads: CASSRTGTAYNEQFF. The CDR3 region has the DNA TGTGCCAGCAGCCGTACAGGAACAGCCTACAATGAGCAGTTCTTC.

The chain is built from TRBV5-8 and TRBJ2-1; TRBD1 agrees at 7 bases. The CDR3 is 16 amino acids. CDR1 and CDR2 from the germline V gene are SGHTS and YDEGEE. J lost 4 bases, V lost 2 bases, and 9 bases had no gene match. CDR3 sequence (DNA): TGTGCCAGCAGCTTCTTCAACCCGGGACAGTACAATGAGCAGTTCTTC. Amino acid sequence: CASSFFNPGQYNEQFF.

The rearrangement joins TRBV19 to TRBJ1-1; 8 bases align to TRBD1. Germline-derived CDR1 and CDR2 are LNHDA and SQIVND (reference sequence). This CDR3 region has 13 residues. The V segment lost 10 bases and the J segment 1 base; nucleotides outside the gene matches: 5. The CDR3 DNA follows: TGTGCCATACCCGGACAGGGGAACACTGAAGCTTTCTTT. Its translation is CAIPGQGNTEAFF. The whole variable domain, remainder taken from reference TRBV19 and TRBJ1-1, is DGGITQSPKYLFRKEGQNVTLSCEQNLNHDAMYWYRQDPGQGLRLIYYSQIVNDFQKGDIAEGYSVSREKKESFPLTVTSAQKNPTAFYLCAIPGQGNTEAFFGQGTRLTVV.

The chain couples TRBV7-2 to TRBJ2-3; possibly TRBD1 for D (6 bases). Germline values: CDR1 SGHTA, CDR2 FQGNSA. The CDR3 covers 14 residues. Trimming pared 5 bases from V and 4 bases from J, leaving 13 bases between. CDR3 in DNA: TGTGCCAGCAGCCCCGGACAGAGCCCAGATACGCAGTATTTT. Protein sequence: CASSPGQSPDTQYF.

This sequence joins TRBV20-1 and TRBJ2-5; maybe TRBD2 (6 bases). The CDR3 length is 15 residues. Germline values: CDR1 DFQATT, CDR2 SNEGSKA (reference sequence). V shed 3 bases and J shed 1 base, with 15 bases lying between them. CDR3 loop: CSASEGGDLQETQYF. CDR3 DNA: TGCAGTGCTAGTGAGGGCGGGGACCTCCAAGAGACCCAGTACTTC.

V gene TRBV27 combines with J gene TRBJ2-3, with D perhaps TRBD1 (6 bases). CDR3 length: 14 amino acids. Germline CDR1 reads MNHEY; CDR2 reads SMNVEV (reference sequence). V was cut by 4 bases and J by 3 bases, with 11 bases left in between. The CDR3 region has the DNA TGTGCCAGCAGTTCCTACAGGGAGACAGATACGCAGTATTTT. Translating gives CASSSYRETDTQYF.

V gene TRBV19 combines with J gene TRBJ2-6; TRBD2 might be the D (5 bases). Trimming took 5 bases from V and 0 from J, leaving 11 bases between them. Germline V gives CDR1 LNHDA, CDR2 SQIVND (reference sequence). CDR3 length equals 16 residues. The DNA of the CDR3 is TGTGCCAGTAGTGGATGGGGAGACTCTGGGGCCAACGTCCTGACTTTC. Its protein product is CASSGWGDSGANVLTF.

The chain carries TRBV5-1 and TRBJ1-1, with TRBD1 matching 12 bases. Germline CDR1 and CDR2: SGHRS and YFSETQ. The CDR3 is made up of 17 amino acids. J gave up 0 bases and V 3 bases, and 6 bases lay outside the gene matches. The CDR3 sequence is CASSSRDRGRLNTEAFF. The CDR3 DNA is TGCGCCAGCAGCTCCCGGGACAGGGGGCGCCTGAACACTGAAGCTTTCTTT.

The CDR3 protein is CASQDRGTGELFF. The CDR3 DNA follows: TGTGCCAGCCAGGACAGGGGCACCGGGGAGCTGTTTTTT. This chain uses TRBV6-5 with TRBJ2-2; 9 bases match TRBD1. In germline, CDR1 is MNHEY, CDR2 SVGAGI. Germline trimming cut 8 bases from V and 4 bases from J; bases unmatched to any gene: 2. The CDR3 covers 13 residues.

This clone was seen more than once but under ten times. This rearrangement joins TRBV28 to TRBJ2-4, with a tentative D call TRBD2 (5 bases). The V end lost 3 bases, the J end lost 0 bases, and 9 bases lay between the germline ends. Germline-derived CDR1 and CDR2 are MDHEN and SYDVKM. The CDR3 spans 15 residues. DNA of the CDR3: TGTGCCAGCAGTTTCTCGGGGTTAGCCAAAAACATTCAGTACTTC. Its protein is CASSFSGLAKNIQYF.

The chain recombines TRBV6-2 or TRBV6-3 with TRBJ2-3; a possible D gene is TRBD1 (5 bases). The CDR3 runs 13 residues. Germline values: CDR1 MNHEY, CDR2 SVGEGT. The V and J ends lost 5 bases and 6 bases respectively, with 12 bases between them. This CDR3 is CASSGWTSDTQYF. In nucleotides, the CDR3 is TGTGCCAGCAGTGGATGGACAAGCGATACGCAGTATTTT.

This clone appeared a single time. This chain links TRBV18 with TRBJ1-2; the match to TRBD1 covers 7 bases. The CDR3 length is 15 residues. Germline V gives CDR1 KGHSH, CDR2 LQKENI. The V and J ends lost 2 bases and 1 base, in that order; junction bases with no gene match: 4. The CDR3: CASSPTGQNNYGYTF. CDR3 sequence (DNA): TGTGCCAGCTCACCAACGGGACAGAATAACTATGGCTACACCTTC.

This clone was counted a single time. The J gene is TRBJ2-6, the V gene TRBV18, with D maybe TRBD1 (6 bases). Trimming shortened V by 3 bases and J by 0 bases, and 15 bases separated the two germline ends. Germline values: CDR1 KGHSH, CDR2 LQKENI. CDR3 length: 18 residues. The CDR3 loop reads CASSPWGQRYSGANVLTF. The CDR3 nucleotides read TGTGCCAGCTCACCGTGGGGACAACGATACTCTGGGGCCAACGTCCTGACTTTC.

The V call is TRBV2, the J call TRBJ1-2, with D possibly being TRBD1 (5 bases). V was trimmed by 4 bases and J by 7 bases, leaving 13 bases between them. Germline V lookup: CDR1 SNHLY, CDR2 FYNNEI. The CDR3 totals 13 residues. CDR3 sequence: CASSVLGQGGYTF. DNA for the CDR3: TGTGCCAGCAGTGTTTTGGGCCAGGGTGGCTACACCTTC.

Only a few counts were recorded for this clone. The CDR3, as DNA: TGTGCCAGCAGTTTCCTCCAGGGAAATTCACCCCTCCACTTT. The encoded protein is CASSFLQGNSPLHF. The rearrangement links TRBV28 to TRBJ1-6; a weak D match, TRBD1 (5 bases). Germline V lookup: CDR1 MDHEN, CDR2 SYDVKM. This CDR3 has 14 residues. The ends were cut back, 3 bases at V and 7 bases at J, with 10 bases in the middle. Combining the CDR3 with reference TRBV28 and TRBJ1-6 gives the whole variable domain DVKVTQSSRYLVKRTGEKVFLECVQDMDHENMFWYRQDPGLGLRLIYFSYDVKMKEKGDIPEGYSVSREKKERFSLILESASTNQTSMYLCASSFLQGNSPLHFGNGTRLTVT.

The chain uses TRBV3-1 (or the pseudogene TRBV3-2) and TRBJ2-3; D may be TRBD2 (5 bases). Between the trimmed V and J ends, which lost 2 bases and 4 bases, there was a span of 16 bases. CDR1 is LGHDT and CDR2 is YNNKEL in the germline V gene (reference sequence). This CDR3 is built from 16 residues. CDR3 amino acids: CASSQRGRAFADTQYF. As DNA, the CDR3 is TGTGCCAGCAGCCAACGGGGTAGGGCGTTCGCAGATACGCAGTATTTT.

This clone was counted a single time. The chain employs TRBV18 and TRBJ2-7; 9 positions match TRBD1. After removal of 4 bases from V and 1 base from J, the junction contained 2 bases not matched to a gene. The germline V gene encodes CDR1 KGHSH and CDR2 LQKENI. This CDR3 comprises 14 residues. The CDR3 sequence is CASSRGTGSYEQYF. The CDR3 bases are TGTGCCAGCTCACGCGGGACAGGGTCCTACGAGCAGTACTTC.

J is TRBJ2-3 and V is TRBV11-2, with 9 bases that match TRBD2. Germline loops: CDR1 SGHAT, CDR2 FQNNGV. V trimming: 6 bases; J trimming: 7 bases; junction bases outside the gene matches: 5. This CDR3 comprises 13 residues. The CDR3 nucleotides read TGTGCCAGCAGAAAAGCGGGGGGAAATACGCAGTATTTT. Residues: CASRKAGGNTQYF.

The chain has TRBV19 and TRBJ2-3; 7 nucleotides agree with TRBD2. V was clipped by 7 bases and J by 8 bases; unmatched bases: 6. Germline V lookup: CDR1 LNHDA, CDR2 SQIVND (reference sequence). The CDR3 consists of 12 residues. CDR3 loop: CASTGGRGTQYF. The CDR3 DNA reads TGTGCCAGTACCGGGGGGAGGGGTACGCAGTATTTT.